The TCR beta chain under discussion was sequenced for a study of early T cells in non-severe SARS-CoV-2 infection. The overall study: Sequencing targeted bulk RNA from unsorted whole blood, leaving chains unpaired.

CDR3 size: 16 residues. The germline gives CDR1 KGHSH, CDR2 LQKENI. Germline trimming cut 2 bases from V and 10 bases from J; bases unmatched to any gene: 16. Remarks on this clonotype: Antigen unknown.

Unique molecular identifiers were affixed to single, distinct cDNA molecules. Each CDR3 protein gets one entry after TCRdb re-called the 5' RACE reads with MiXCR. The data show some 98,000 distinct CDR3 sequences, with more than 9.5% seen just once and 4% to 5.5% held by the top ten. Study outcomes and limitations: CD4 and private specificities were missed by VDJdb matching, which favored anti-spike CD8 responses.

This TCR was recovered from an adult who was a healthcare worker with PCR-confirmed SARS-CoV-2 infection or an uninfected control (not recorded which). The specimen sequenced was whole blood. V is TRBV18 and J is TRBJ1-1; 7 bases are shared with TRBD1. The CDR3 spells CASSPKGTVQGDGAFF. The DNA of the CDR3 is TGTGCCAGCTCACCAAAGGGGACAGTTCAAGGTGATGGAGCTTTCTTT.